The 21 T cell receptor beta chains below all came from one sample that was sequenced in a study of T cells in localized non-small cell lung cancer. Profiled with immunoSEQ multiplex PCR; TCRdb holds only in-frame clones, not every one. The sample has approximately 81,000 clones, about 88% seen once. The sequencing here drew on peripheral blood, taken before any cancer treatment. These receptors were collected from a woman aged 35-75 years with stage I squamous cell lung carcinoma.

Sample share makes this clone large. The CDR3: CAGWGWGYGYTF. The CDR3 DNA is TGTGCCGGCTGGGGGTGGGGCTATGGCTACACCTTC. The chain combines TRBV30 with TRBJ1-2; D may be TRBD1 (5 bases). The CDR3 is 12 residues long. V lost 8 bases to trimming and J lost 4 bases, with 14 bases between them. Germline CDR1 is GTSNPN and CDR2 is SVGIG (reference sequence).

In DNA form, the CDR3 reads TGCGCCAGCAGCCAAGCGGGACAGATGATCACTGAAGCTTTCTTT. Translating gives CASSQAGQMITEAFF. The chain is built from TRBV4-1 and TRBJ1-1; 7 bases match TRBD1. CDR3 length: 15 amino acids. Germline values: CDR1 MGHRA, CDR2 YSYEKL. V trimming: 1 base; J trimming: 4 bases; junction bases outside the gene matches: 6.

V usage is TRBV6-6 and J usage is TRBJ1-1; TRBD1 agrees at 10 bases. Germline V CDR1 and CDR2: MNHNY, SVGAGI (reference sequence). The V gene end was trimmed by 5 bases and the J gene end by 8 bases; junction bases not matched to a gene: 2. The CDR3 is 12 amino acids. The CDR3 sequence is CASSRQGAEAFF. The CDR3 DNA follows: TGTGCCAGCAGTCGACAGGGGGCCGAAGCTTTCTTT.

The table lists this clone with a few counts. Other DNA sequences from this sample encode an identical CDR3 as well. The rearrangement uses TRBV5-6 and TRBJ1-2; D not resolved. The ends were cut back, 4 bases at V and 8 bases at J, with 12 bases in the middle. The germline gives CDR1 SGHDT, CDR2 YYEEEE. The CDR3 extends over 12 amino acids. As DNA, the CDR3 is TGTGCCAGCAGCCTCCGTGCGGAGGGCTACACCTTC. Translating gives CASSLRAEGYTF.

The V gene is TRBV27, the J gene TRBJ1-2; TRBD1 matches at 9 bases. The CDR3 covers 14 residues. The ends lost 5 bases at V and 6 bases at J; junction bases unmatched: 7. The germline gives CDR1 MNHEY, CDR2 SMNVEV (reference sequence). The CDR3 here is CASSPHRDRDGYTF. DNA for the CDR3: TGTGCCAGCAGTCCCCACCGGGACAGGGATGGCTACACCTTC.

The CDR3 loop is CASSQAERAQDTQYF. The CDR3 nucleotides are TGCGCCAGCAGCCAGGCCGAGCGTGCCCAAGATACGCAGTATTTT. This chain links TRBV4-1 with TRBJ2-3, with no clear D. The length of the CDR3 is 15 residues. Germline V lookup: CDR1 MGHRA, CDR2 YSYEKL. Deletions cut 3 bases from V and 5 bases from J, with 15 bases between.

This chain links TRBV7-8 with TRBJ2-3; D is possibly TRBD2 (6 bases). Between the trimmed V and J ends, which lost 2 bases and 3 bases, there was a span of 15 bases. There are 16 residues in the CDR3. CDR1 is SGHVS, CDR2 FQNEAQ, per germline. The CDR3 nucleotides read TGTGCCAGCAGCTTAAAAGGTGATCGGGGGACAGATACGCAGTATTTT. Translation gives CASSLKGDRGTDTQYF.

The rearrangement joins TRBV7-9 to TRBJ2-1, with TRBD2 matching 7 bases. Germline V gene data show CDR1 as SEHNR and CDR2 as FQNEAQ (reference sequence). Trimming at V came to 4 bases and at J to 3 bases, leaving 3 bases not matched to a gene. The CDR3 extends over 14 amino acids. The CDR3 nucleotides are TGTGCCAGCAGCTCACGGGACTACTACAATGAGCAGTTCTTC. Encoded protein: CASSSRDYYNEQFF.

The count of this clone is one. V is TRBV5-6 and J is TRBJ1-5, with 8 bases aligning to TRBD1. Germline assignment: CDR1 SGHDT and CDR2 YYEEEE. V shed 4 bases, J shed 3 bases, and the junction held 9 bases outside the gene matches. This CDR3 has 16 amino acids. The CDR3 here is CASSPDRGNVNQPQHF. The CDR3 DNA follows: TGTGCCAGCAGCCCTGACAGGGGAAATGTCAATCAGCCCCAGCATTTT.

The CDR3, as DNA: TGTGCCAGTAGTCCGGCGGGAAGGGGAAATCAGCCCCAGCATTTT. It codes for CASSPAGRGNQPQHF. The chain couples TRBV19 to TRBJ1-5; weak D call: TRBD1 (5 bases). With 5 bases removed from V and 4 bases from J, the gap between germline ends came to 15 bases. Germline V gives CDR1 LNHDA, CDR2 SQIVND (reference sequence). The CDR3 runs 15 residues.

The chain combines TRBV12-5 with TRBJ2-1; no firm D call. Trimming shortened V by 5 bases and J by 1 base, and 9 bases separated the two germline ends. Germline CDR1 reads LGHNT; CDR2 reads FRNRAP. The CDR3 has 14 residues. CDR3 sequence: CASGLKTSYNEQFF. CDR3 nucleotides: TGTGCTAGTGGTCTCAAGACATCCTACAATGAGCAGTTCTTC. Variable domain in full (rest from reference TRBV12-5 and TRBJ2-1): DARVTQTPRHKVTEMGQEVTMRCQPILGHNTVFWYRQTMMQGLELLAYFRNRAPLDDSGMPKDRFSAEMPDATLATLKIQPSEPRDSAVYFCASGLKTSYNEQFFGPGTRLTVL.

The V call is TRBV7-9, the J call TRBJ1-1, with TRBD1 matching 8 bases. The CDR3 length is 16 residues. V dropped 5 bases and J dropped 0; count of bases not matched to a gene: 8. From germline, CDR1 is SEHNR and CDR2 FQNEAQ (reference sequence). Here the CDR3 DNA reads TGTGCCAGCAGCCGTGACAGGGGATCTTTGAACACTGAAGCTTTCTTT. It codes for CASSRDRGSLNTEAFF.

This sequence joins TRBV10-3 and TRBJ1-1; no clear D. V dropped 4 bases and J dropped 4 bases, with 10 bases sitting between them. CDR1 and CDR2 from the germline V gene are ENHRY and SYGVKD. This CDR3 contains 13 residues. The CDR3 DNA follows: TGTGCCATCAGTGGGGCCGAGGGCACTGAAGCTTTCTTT. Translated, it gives CAISGAEGTEAFF.

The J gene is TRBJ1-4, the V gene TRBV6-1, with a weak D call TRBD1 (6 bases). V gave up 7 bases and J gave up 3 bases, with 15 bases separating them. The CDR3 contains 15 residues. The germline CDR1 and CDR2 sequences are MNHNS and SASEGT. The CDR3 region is CASITDRPANEKLFF. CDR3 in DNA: TGTGCCAGCATTACTGACAGGCCGGCTAATGAAAAACTGTTTTTT.

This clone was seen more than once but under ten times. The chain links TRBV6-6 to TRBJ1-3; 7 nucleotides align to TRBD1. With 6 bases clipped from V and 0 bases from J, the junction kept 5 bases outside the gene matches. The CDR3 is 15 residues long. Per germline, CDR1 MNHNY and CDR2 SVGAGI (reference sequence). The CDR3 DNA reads TGTGCCAGCAGGGAGGGGGCCCTCTCTGGAAACACCATATATTTT. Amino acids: CASREGALSGNTIYF.

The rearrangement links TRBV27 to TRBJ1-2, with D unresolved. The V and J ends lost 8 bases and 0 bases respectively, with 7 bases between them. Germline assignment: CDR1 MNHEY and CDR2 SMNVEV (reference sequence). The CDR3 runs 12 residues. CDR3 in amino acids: CASARTNYGYTF. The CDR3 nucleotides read TGTGCCAGCGCTCGTACTAACTATGGCTACACCTTC.

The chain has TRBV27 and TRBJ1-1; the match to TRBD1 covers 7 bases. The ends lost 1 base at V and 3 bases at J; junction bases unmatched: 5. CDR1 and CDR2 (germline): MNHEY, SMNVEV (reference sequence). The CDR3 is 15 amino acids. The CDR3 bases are TGTGCCAGCAGTTTATACGACAGGGCCGACACTGAAGCTTTCTTT. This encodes CASSLYDRADTEAFF.

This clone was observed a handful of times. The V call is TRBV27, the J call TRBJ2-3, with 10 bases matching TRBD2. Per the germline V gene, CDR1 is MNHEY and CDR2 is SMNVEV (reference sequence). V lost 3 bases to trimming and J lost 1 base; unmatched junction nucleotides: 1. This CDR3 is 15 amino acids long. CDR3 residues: CASSFSGGRTDTQYF. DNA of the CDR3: TGTGCCAGCAGTTTTAGCGGGGGGCGCACAGATACGCAGTATTTT.

CDR3 bases: TGTGCCAGTAGGAGACAGGGGGCTAATGAAAAACTGTTTTTT. Translated, it gives CASRRQGANEKLFF. V is TRBV19 and J is TRBJ1-4, with 9 positions matching TRBD1. V trimming: 6 bases; J trimming: 3 bases; junction bases outside the gene matches: 2. This CDR3 comprises 14 residues. Germline CDR1 is LNHDA and CDR2 is SQIVND (reference sequence).

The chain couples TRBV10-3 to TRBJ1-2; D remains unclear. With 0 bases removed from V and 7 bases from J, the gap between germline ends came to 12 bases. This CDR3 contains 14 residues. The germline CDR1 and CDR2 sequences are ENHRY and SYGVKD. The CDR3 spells CAISESGRAGGYTF. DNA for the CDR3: TGTGCCATCAGTGAGTCTGGGAGGGCCGGTGGCTACACCTTC.

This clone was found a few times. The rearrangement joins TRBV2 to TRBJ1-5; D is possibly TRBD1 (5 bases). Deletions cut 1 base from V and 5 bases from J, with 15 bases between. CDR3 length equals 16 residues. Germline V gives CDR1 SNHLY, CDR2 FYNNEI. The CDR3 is CASSEGRTQGDQPQHF. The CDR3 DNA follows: TGTGCCAGCAGTGAAGGGCGAACGCAGGGTGATCAGCCCCAGCATTTT.